This T cell receptor (beta chain) is drawn from a study of radiation and T cells in renal cell carcinoma (dated by TCRdb to 2020 to 2022). Regarding the complete study: The samples were obtained from a clinical trial, where primary renal cell carcinomas were treated with 15 Gy stereotactic body radiation therapy and then removed by nephrectomy 4 weeks afterward. A total of 50 to 55 samples underwent TCR beta sequencing, made up of some 26 tumors and around 27 peripheral blood samples. Across all 50 or so samples, 4,016,671 unique CDR3 nucleotide sequences, encoding 2 million to 3 million unique CDR3 amino acid sequences, were identified.

Reading the label with the study, this specimen's time point is: blood 2 weeks post-SBRT. In the paper's terms, the treatment or condition label means: 15 Gy SBRT to primary tumor, nephrectomy 4 weeks later. To follow tumor-enriched clonotypes, serial peripheral blood was collected from radiation-treated patients at baseline and at 2 weeks and 4 weeks after SBRT. All patients had renal cell carcinoma with clear cell pathology. The QIAamp DNA Blood Mini Kit (Qiagen) was used to prepare genomic DNA for TCR sequencing. The analyses included just those samples that passed every quality control check. Following the manufacturer's recommendations, the immunoSEQ kit was used to generate TCR beta libraries from genomic DNA. To prepare libraries, a first multiplex PCR with proprietary primers was run, followed by a second PCR that added unique barcodes, and a bead cleanup was done after each round. Each sample batch included a kit-provided positive control reaction and a negative control reaction. The final libraries were assessed on an Agilent 4200 TapeStation D1000 ScreenTape, pooled by volume, and quantified by qPCR. Sequencing was performed on an Illumina NextSeq500 with a MidOutput 150-cycle cartridge, and 156 Read1 and 15 Index1 cycles were run with kit custom primers. The pooled library was loaded at 1.0 pM, and approximately 19% PhiX control was spiked in. The published analysis was carried out like this. Vendor-processed data were analyzed in R, with a clonotype defined as all T cells sharing the same CDR3 nucleotide sequence. In the clone abundance analyses, frequencies in each sample were normalized to that sample's 10,000 most abundant clones. Before analysis, public T cell clones were removed, and these numbered fewer than six per sample on average. A difference in abundance of at least 32-fold between compartments was used to define tumor-enriched and baseline blood-enriched clonotypes. A beta-binomial differential abundance model was used to identify clonotypes that were expanded or contracted between blood time points. Similarity between tumor and blood repertoires was quantified using the Baroni-Urbani and Buser coefficient, and groups were compared with two-tailed Wilcoxon tests in R. TCRdb holds this immuneACCESS table with in-frame rearrangements only. Some clones are missing; in checked studies, unresolved V genes explain under half, and the rest has no known cause. D and trimming were read from the DNA, whereas the V and J calls and clone size are those reported in that table. The sample table holds about 150,000 clones, of which 80% to 90% were seen once. The leading ten clones occupy 10% to 15% of the sample.

Findings and caveats that apply to the study as a whole: Because pretreatment tumor biopsies were not available, the study could not determine whether clonotypes were already present within the tumor at baseline. Because the trial had a single-armed design, the trial could not examine how radiation dose or scheduling affected the TCR repertoire. An increase in top tumor clonotypes in blood was observed from baseline to 2 weeks post-radiation, followed by contraction by 4 weeks, which was taken to suggest transient expansion of tumor-resident clones. Tracking of blood repertoire dynamics stopped at less than 5 weeks after treatment, with no follow-up past that point.

V and J are truncated by 6 bases and 0 bases respectively, leaving an intervening sequence of 14 bases. Per the germline V gene (reference sequence), MNHEY is the CDR1 and SMNVEV is the CDR2. Inclusive of the bounding cysteine and phenylalanine, the CDR3 is 16 residues long. Only CDR3 DNA is held: 48 bases, read in frame from base 1. With respect to this clone: The target of this receptor is not known. Within one base of it there is no much larger clone, and no base qualities were kept.

The TCR originated in a woman aged 50 to 65 with renal cell carcinoma. The source material was blood, sampled from a patient whose treatment included radiotherapy and nephrectomy. The V and J genes are TRBV27 and TRBJ2-2, and possibly TRBD2, on 5 matching bases. In nucleotides, the sequence is TGTGCCAGCAGGAGAGGAGGACGGACGAACACCGGGGAGCTGTTTTTT. Translation gives CASRRGGRTNTGELFF.